These 14 T cell receptor beta chains came from one sample sequenced in a study of CD8 T cells in ankylosing spondylitis. Study results and caveats: About 8 highly homologous variants made up a TCR beta motif, and this motif appeared characteristic of ankylosing spondylitis blood.

TCRdb passed the 5' RACE reads through MiXCR, listing each CDR3 protein once. The sample shows 800,000 to 900,000 distinct CDR3 sequences, roughly 10% of them seen only once. These TCRs' antigens remain unknown. The sequencing sample was made of blood, either unsorted or a sorted T cell fraction (not recorded which). The receptor source for this set is a male donor with ankylosing spondylitis.

In its sample, this clonotype was seen a few times. This chain uses TRBV7-2 with TRBJ1-1; TRBD1 matches at 7 bases. The CDR3 extends over 13 amino acids. Trimming at V came to 10 bases and at J to 4 bases, leaving 9 bases not matched to a gene. The germline V gene has CDR1 SGHTA and CDR2 FQGNSA. CDR3 loop: CATRQGGTTEAFF. The CDR3 nucleotides read TGTGCCACCAGACAGGGAGGGACCACTGAAGCTTTCTTT.

The chain links TRBV28 to TRBJ1-1; D not certain. CDR1 MDHEN and CDR2 SYDVKM come from the germline V gene. Between the trimmed V and J ends, which lost 3 bases and 6 bases, there was a span of 20 bases. This CDR3 is 16 amino acids long. DNA for the CDR3: TGTGCCAGCAGTTTTTCCCCTGCGGGATTTGTCTCTGAAGCTTTCTTT. It specifies CASSFSPAGFVSEAFF.

This clonotype was counted a few times. The CDR3 nucleotides are TGCAGTGCTAGTCAAAGGAGGGATGAAAAACTGTTTTTT. Its translation: CSASQRRDEKLFF. The rearrangement uses TRBV20-1 and TRBJ1-4; D remains unclear. V was cut by 3 bases and J by 6 bases, with 11 bases left in between. Germline V gene lookup returns CDR1 DFQATT and CDR2 SNEGSKA (reference sequence). The CDR3 contains 13 residues.

Only a few counts were recorded for this clonotype. The chain employs TRBV7-3 and TRBJ2-5; 7 bases fit TRBD2. CDR3 length: 13 residues. With 5 bases clipped from V and 5 bases from J, the junction kept 5 bases outside the gene matches. Germline V gives CDR1 SGHTA, CDR2 FQGTGA. The CDR3 here is CASSRGVVETQYF. In DNA form, the CDR3 reads TGTGCCAGCAGCCGGGGGGTGGTGGAGACCCAGTACTTC.

The genes are TRBV9 and TRBJ1-4; no clear D. The CDR3 length is 14 residues. The germline CDR1 and CDR2 sequences are SGDLS and YYNGEE. Trimming left V 7 bases short and J 5 bases short, with 15 bases between. The CDR3 is CASSREARNEKLFF. In DNA form, the CDR3 reads TGTGCCAGCTCACGGGAAGCTAGGAATGAAAAACTGTTTTTT.

This clonotype has at least ten counts. V is TRBV29-1 and J is TRBJ2-3; the D is unclear. Looked up from germline, CDR1 is SQVTM and CDR2 is ANQGSEA. V dropped 8 bases and J dropped 1 base, with 4 bases sitting between them. There are 10 residues in the CDR3. Here the CDR3 reads CSFGTDTQYF. The CDR3 DNA is TGCAGCTTCGGCACAGATACGCAGTATTTT.

The V call is TRBV11-2, the J call TRBJ2-2; possible D gene TRBD1, 6 bases. CDR1 is SGHAT, CDR2 FQNNGV, per germline. The CDR3 runs 17 residues. The germline V and J ends were trimmed by 6 bases and 0 bases, with 17 bases remaining between them. CDR3 in amino acids: CASRSGEWTANTGELFF. The CDR3 bases are TGTGCCAGCAGAAGCGGCGAGTGGACAGCGAACACCGGGGAGCTGTTTTTT.

The chain recombines TRBV20-1 with TRBJ2-7; D might be TRBD2 (6 bases). Germline V gene lookup returns CDR1 DFQATT and CDR2 SNEGSKA (reference sequence). This CDR3 has 14 residues. Deletions cut 6 bases from V and 0 bases from J, with 15 bases between. The DNA of the CDR3 is TGCAGTGCCGGGGGTAGCGCCTCCTCCTACGAGCAGTACTTC. Protein: CSAGGSASSYEQYF.

The table lists this clonotype with a few counts. V usage is TRBV5-1 and J usage is TRBJ1-5; 9 bases fit TRBD1. The CDR3 is made up of 15 amino acids. CDR1 and CDR2 (germline): SGHRS, YFSETQ. Germline trimming cut 4 bases from V and 4 bases from J; bases unmatched to any gene: 6. CDR3 amino acids: CASSTSGTGNQPQHF. CDR3 DNA: TGCGCCAGCAGCACCTCCGGGACAGGGAATCAGCCCCAGCATTTT. The whole variable domain, remainder taken from reference TRBV5-1 and TRBJ1-5, is KAGVTQTPRYLIKTRGQQVTLSCSPISGHRSVSWYQQTPGQGLQFLFEYFSETQRNKGNFPGRFSGRQFSNSRSEMNVSTLELGDSALYLCASSTSGTGNQPQHFGDGTRLSIL.

The CDR3 coding sequence is TGTGCCAGCAGCCAAGGGACAGGGCTCACCGGGGAGCTGTTTTTT. It codes for CASSQGTGLTGELFF. The chain carries TRBV3-1 and TRBJ2-2; 8 positions match TRBD1. The CDR3 is 15 amino acids. CDR1 and CDR2 from the germline V gene are LGHDT and YNNKEL (reference sequence). The trim removed 1 base at V and 4 bases at J, leaving 2 bases unmatched.

This clonotype was found many times. This chain uses TRBV20-1 with TRBJ1-3, with D uncertain. The CDR3 has 13 residues. Germline values: CDR1 DFQATT, CDR2 SNEGSKA (reference sequence). Trimming pared 5 bases from V and 0 bases from J, leaving 8 bases between. The CDR3 reads CSAEGFSGNTIYF. The CDR3 coding sequence is TGCAGTGCTGAAGGCTTCTCTGGAAACACCATATATTTT.

This chain links TRBV5-1 with TRBJ2-1, with D tentatively TRBD2 (6 bases). The CDR3 length is 16 residues. Germline V gives CDR1 SGHRS, CDR2 YFSETQ. V was clipped by 3 bases and J by 2 bases, with 15 bases between them. CDR3: CASSSSGTGAYNEQFF. CDR3 nucleotide sequence: TGCGCCAGCAGCTCCTCCGGGACTGGGGCCTACAATGAGCAGTTCTTC.

The sample holds a few counts of this clonotype. This chain joins TRBV4-3 and TRBJ1-4, with D possibly being TRBD1 (5 bases). Germline V gene lookup returns CDR1 LGHNA and CDR2 YSLEER. The V end was cut by 3 bases, the J end by 0 bases, with 11 bases between. The CDR3 spans 16 residues. CDR3 loop: CASSQGTASTNEKLFF. CDR3 DNA sequence: TGCGCCAGCAGCCAGGGGACCGCCTCAACTAATGAAAAACTGTTTTTT.

A few counts support this clonotype. V and J are TRBV5-1 and TRBJ1-1; the D is unclear. CDR1 is SGHRS, CDR2 YFSETQ, per germline. The CDR3 runs 12 residues. Trimming cost V 4 bases and J 5 bases, with 9 bases left between them. The DNA of the CDR3 is TGCGCCAGCAGCGTGGCGGGGACTGAAGCTTTCTTT. The encoded protein is CASSVAGTEAFF.